These T cell receptor beta chains were read from a single sample in a study of vaccination effects on CD4 cells after COVID-19. Clones were read by immunoSEQ multiplex PCR, and TCRdb kept only the in-frame ones, dropping some. Seen here are approximately 25,000 clones, 72% observed once, and the top ten hold 10% to 13%. Their antigens remain unidentified. This material consisted of CD4+ T cells from PBMCs cultured with SARS-CoV-2 spike peptides, taken before COVID-19 vaccination. The receptors here all came from a human donor who received a COVID-19 vaccine. The CDR3 runs from the conserved cysteine through the conserved F or W. A D gene is named only where the DNA matches it firmly. The size entry is marked missing in some rows and otherwise reads once, few, many or a size class.

>TRBV18|TRBJ1-1|-|TRBD1
TGTGCCAGCTCACCTGCTAACAGGGGCGGGATGAACACTGAAGCTTTCTTT
CASSPANRGGMNTEAFF
>TRBV2|TRBJ2-7|-|-
TGTGCCAGCAGTGAAGACGATTTGGAGCAGTACTTC
CASSEDDLEQYF
>TRBV4-1|TRBJ2-2|few|-
TGCGCCAGCAGCCTACACACCGGGGAGCTGTTTTTT
CASSLHTGELFF
>TRBV13|TRBJ2-2|few|TRBD1
TGTGCCAGCAGCTTAGGAGGGGGCCGTTACACCGGGGAGCTGTTTTTT
CASSLGGGRYTGELFF
>TRBV27|TRBJ2-2|few|-
TGTGCCAGCAGCCTCAGGGTTACCGGGGAGCTGTTTTTT
CASSLRVTGELFF
>TRBV19|TRBJ1-2|-|-
TGTGCCAGTACATTGCAGGGTCATGGCTACACCTTC
CASTLQGHGYTF
>TRBV5-6|TRBJ1-5|-|-
TGTGCCAGCAGCGCGGACCCGACGGGCAATCAGCCCCAGCATTTT
CASSADPTGNQPQHF
>TRBV2|TRBJ2-7|-|TRBD1
TGTGCCAGCCGGACAGGGGATACCTACGAGCAGTACTTC
CASRTGDTYEQYF
>TRBV7-9|TRBJ1-1|-|-
TGTGCCAGCAGCTTATGGGGGAACCCCACTGAAGCTTTCTTT
CASSLWGNPTEAFF
>TRBV6-1|TRBJ2-2|-|TRBD1
TGTGCCAGCAGTGCGCCGGGACAGGGGGCGCGGTCCGGGGAGCTGTTTTTT
CASSAPGQGARSGELFF
>TRBV29-1|TRBJ1-1|once|-
TGCAGCGTTCTAGAAGTCTCAGGAGCTTTCTTT
CSVLEVSGAFF
>TRBV27|TRBJ2-4|-|-
TGTGCCAGCAGTTTGGGCCGGGACAACTACATTCAGTACTTC
CASSLGRDNYIQYF
>TRBV5-1|TRBJ2-7|-|TRBD1
TGCGCCAGCAGCTTAGGACAGGGGCCCTCCGAGCAGTACTTC
CASSLGQGPSEQYF
>TRBV15|TRBJ2-5|-|TRBD2
TGTGCCACTGGACTAGAGGAGACCCAGTACTTC
CATGLEETQYF
>TRBV7-9|TRBJ2-7|few|-
TGTGCCAGCAGCTTAGTTGGGGGAAGTGAGCAGTACTTC
CASSLVGGSEQYF
>TRBV5-5|TRBJ2-2|-|-
TGTGCCAGCAGCCCACCCCCCGGGGAGCTGTTTTTT
CASSPPPGELFF
>TRBV2|TRBJ1-5|-|-
TGTGCCAGCAGGGGCAGGTATAGCAATCAGCCCCAGCATTTT
CASRGRYSNQPQHF
>TRBV4-1|TRBJ2-1|-|TRBD2
TGCGCCAGCAGCCAATCGGCGGGAGTATTCTACAATGAGCAGTTCTTC
CASSQSAGVFYNEQFF
>TRBV10-3|TRBJ2-7|-|TRBD1
TGTGCCATCAGTGATCCCGGGACAGGGGGCTCCTACGAGCAGTACTTC
CAISDPGTGGSYEQYF
>TRBV10-3|TRBJ2-3|-|TRBD2
TGTGCCATCAGTGGATCGGGACTAGCGGGCAGCACAGATACGCAGTATTTT
CAISGSGLAGSTDTQYF
>TRBV11-3|TRBJ2-5|-|TRBD1
TGTGCCAGCAGCTTGAACCAGGGGGCAGAGACCCAGTACTTC
CASSLNQGAETQYF
>TRBV14|TRBJ2-2|-|-
TGTGCCAGCAGCCGGGGGGGCATCACCGGGGAGCTGTTTTTT
CASSRGGITGELFF